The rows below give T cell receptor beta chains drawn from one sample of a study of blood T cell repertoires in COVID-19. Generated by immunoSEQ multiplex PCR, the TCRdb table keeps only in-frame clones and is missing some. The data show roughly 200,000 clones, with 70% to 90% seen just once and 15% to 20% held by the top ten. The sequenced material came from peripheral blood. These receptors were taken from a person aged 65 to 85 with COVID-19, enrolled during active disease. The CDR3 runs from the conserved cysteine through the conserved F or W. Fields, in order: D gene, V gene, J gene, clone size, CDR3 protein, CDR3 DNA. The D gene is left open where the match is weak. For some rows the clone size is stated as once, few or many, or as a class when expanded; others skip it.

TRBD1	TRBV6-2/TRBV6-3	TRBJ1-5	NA	CASSPGQHGNQPQHF	TGTGCCAGCAGCCCGGGACAGCACGGTAATCAGCCCCAGCATTTT
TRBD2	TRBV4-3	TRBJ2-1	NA	CASSQQRTSGGDKKQFF	TGCGCCAGCAGCCAACAGAGGACTAGCGGGGGGGACAAGAAGCAGTTCTTC
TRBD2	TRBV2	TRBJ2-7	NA	CASSESSGRTRSSYEQYF	TGTGCCAGCAGTGAATCTAGCGGGAGGACTAGGAGCTCCTACGAGCAGTACTTC
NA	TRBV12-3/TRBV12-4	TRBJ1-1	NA	CASSGLMNTEAFF	TGTGCCAGCAGCGGACTGATGAACACTGAAGCTTTCTTT
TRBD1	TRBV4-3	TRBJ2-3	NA	CASSQQTGFRDTQYF	TGCGCCAGCAGCCAGCAGACAGGGTTCAGGGATACGCAGTATTTT
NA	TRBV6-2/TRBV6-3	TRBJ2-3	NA	CASSYSSGAVRTDTQYF	TGTGCCAGCAGTTACTCGAGTGGGGCCGTGAGAACAGATACGCAGTATTTT
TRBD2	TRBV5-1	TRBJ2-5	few	CASSPGTSGTGWETQYF	TGCGCCAGCAGCCCCGGGACTAGCGGGACAGGATGGGAGACCCAGTACTTC
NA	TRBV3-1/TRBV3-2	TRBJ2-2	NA	CASSLRSRLRNTGELFF	TGTGCCAGCAGCCTTCGGAGTAGACTACGGAACACCGGGGAGCTGTTTTTT
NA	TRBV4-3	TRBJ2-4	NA	CASSQVLGSGNIQYF	TGCGCCAGCAGCCAAGTACTAGGCTCTGGAAACATTCAGTACTTC
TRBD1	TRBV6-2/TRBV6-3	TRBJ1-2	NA	CASSYGTVDARTF	TGTGCCAGCAGTTACGGGACAGTCGACGCTAGGACCTTC
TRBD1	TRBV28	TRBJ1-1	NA	CASRSTGDENTEAFF	TGTGCCAGCAGATCCACAGGGGACGAGAACACTGAAGCTTTCTTT
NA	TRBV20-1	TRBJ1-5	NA	CSAPRGGNQHF	TGCAGTGCGCCCAGGGGCGGCAACCAGCATTTT
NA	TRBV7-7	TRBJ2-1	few	CASSPLTVNEQFF	TGTGCCAGCAGCCCTTTGACAGTCAATGAGCAGTTCTTC
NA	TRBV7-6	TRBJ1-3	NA	CASSPILRNPGNTIYF	TGTGCCAGCAGCCCGATCCTCAGGAATCCCGGAAACACCATATATTTT
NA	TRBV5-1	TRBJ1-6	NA	CASSPGDVGLRSPLHF	TGCGCCAGCAGCCCGGGGGATGTGGGGCTTCGGTCACCCCTCCACTTT
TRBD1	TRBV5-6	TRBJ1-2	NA	CASIGTGTGANYGYTF	TGTGCCAGCATCGGCACCGGGACAGGGGCCAACTATGGCTACACCTTC
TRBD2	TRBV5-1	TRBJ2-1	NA	CASSPSGIEYNEQFF	TGCGCCAGCAGCCCTAGCGGGATCGAATACAATGAGCAGTTCTTC
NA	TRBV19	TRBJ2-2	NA	CASTLWGGIAGELFF	TGTGCCAGTACCCTCTGGGGGGGCATAGCCGGGGAGCTGTTTTTT
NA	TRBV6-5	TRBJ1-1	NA	CASSPGVNTEAFF	TGTGCCAGCAGCCCAGGGGTGAACACTGAAGCTTTCTTT
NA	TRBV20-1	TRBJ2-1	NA	CSAIDFVNNEQFF	TGCAGTGCTATTGATTTCGTTAACAATGAGCAGTTCTTC
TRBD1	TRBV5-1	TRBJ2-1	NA	CASSSSAGTGIREQFF	TGCGCCAGCTCCTCCTCGGCCGGGACAGGGATTCGTGAGCAGTTCTTC
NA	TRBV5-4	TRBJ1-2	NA	CASSLASWGGGGYTF	TGTGCCAGCAGCTTGGCCTCTTGGGGGGGAGGAGGCTACACCTTC
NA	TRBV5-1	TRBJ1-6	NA	CASGAVGSNSPLHF	TGCGCCAGCGGGGCAGTAGGATCTAATTCACCCCTCCACTTT
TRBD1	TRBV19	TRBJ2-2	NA	CASSAGTGRTGELFF	TGTGCCAGTAGTGCCGGGACAGGGAGGACCGGGGAGCTGTTTTTT
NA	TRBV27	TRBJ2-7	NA	CASSLLPPQGSHSYEQYF	TGTGCCAGCAGTTTATTACCCCCCCAGGGGTCCCATTCCTACGAGCAGTACTTC
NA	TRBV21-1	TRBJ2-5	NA	CASSILAGDQETQYF	TGTGCCAGCAGCATACTAGCGGGGGACCAAGAGACCCAGTACTTC
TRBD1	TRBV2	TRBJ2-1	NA	CASSGDRGREQFF	TGTGCCAGCAGTGGCGACAGGGGTCGTGAGCAGTTCTTC
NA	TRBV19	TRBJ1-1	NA	CASSLEGVSTEAFF	TGTGCCAGTAGTTTGGAGGGAGTAAGCACTGAAGCTTTCTTT
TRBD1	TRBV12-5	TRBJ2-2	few	CASGRRGQGTGDTGELFF	TGTGCTAGTGGCCGCCGGGGACAGGGGACGGGTGACACCGGGGAGCTGTTTTTT
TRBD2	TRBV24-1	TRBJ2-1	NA	CATKGLGNNEQFF	TGTGCCACCAAGGGACTAGGAAACAATGAGCAGTTCTTC
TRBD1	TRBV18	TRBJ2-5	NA	CASSRDRRETQYF	TGTGCCAGCTCAAGGGACAGGAGAGAGACCCAGTACTTC
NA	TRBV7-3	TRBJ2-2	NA	CASTSPGGTPNTGELFF	TGTGCCAGCACCTCGCCGGGCGGGACGCCGAACACCGGGGAGCTGTTTTTT
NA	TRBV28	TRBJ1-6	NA	CASSPHHKSSPGHF	TGTGCCAGCAGCCCACACCACAAATCAAGCCCGGGCCACTTT
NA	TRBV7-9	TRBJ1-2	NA	CASSTPGGGYTF	TGTGCCAGCAGCACCCCGGGAGGTGGCTACACCTTC
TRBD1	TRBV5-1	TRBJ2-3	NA	CASSFRTPGTGSTDTQYF	TGCGCCAGCAGCTTTCGTACCCCCGGGACAGGGAGCACAGATACGCAGTATTTT
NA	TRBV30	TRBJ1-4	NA	CAWSRQGLGKLFF	TGTGCCTGGAGTCGGCAGGGGCTGGGGAAACTGTTTTTT
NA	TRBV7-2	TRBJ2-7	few	CASSLGQKSSYEQYF	TGTGCCAGCAGCTTAGGACAGAAGAGCTCCTACGAGCAGTACTTC
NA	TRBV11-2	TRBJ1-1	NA	CASSLGSGWTEAFF	TGTGCCAGCAGCTTAGGTAGTGGTTGGACTGAAGCTTTCTTT
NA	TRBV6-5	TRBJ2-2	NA	CASTRRDTNTGELFF	TGTGCCAGCACCAGACGGGACACGAACACCGGGGAGCTGTTTTTT
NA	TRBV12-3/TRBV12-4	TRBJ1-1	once	CASSLSEASEAFF	TGTGCCAGCAGTTTATCCGAAGCGAGTGAAGCTTTCTTT
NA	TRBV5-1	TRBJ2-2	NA	CASSSPTGPGTGELFF	TGCGCCAGCAGCTCCCCTACGGGTCCGGGCACCGGGGAGCTGTTTTTT
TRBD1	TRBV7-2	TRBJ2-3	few	CASSARQGDTDTQYF	TGTGCCAGCAGCGCGCGACAGGGAGACACAGATACGCAGTATTTT
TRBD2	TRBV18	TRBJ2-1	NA	CASSPQYGGGGAHEQFF	TGTGCCAGCTCACCACAGTACGGTGGCGGGGGGGCCCATGAGCAGTTCTTC
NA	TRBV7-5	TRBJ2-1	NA	CVRSRTGGFYNEQFF	TGTGTCAGAAGCCGTACAGGGGGCTTTTACAATGAGCAGTTCTTC
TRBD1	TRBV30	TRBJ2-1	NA	CAWRDRGKRNEQFF	TGTGCCTGGAGGGACAGGGGGAAAAGGAATGAGCAGTTCTTC
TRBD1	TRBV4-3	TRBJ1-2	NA	CASSQDVGTGSGYTF	TGCGCCAGCAGCCAAGATGTAGGGACAGGGTCTGGCTACACCTTC
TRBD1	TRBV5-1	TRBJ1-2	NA	CASSAGPGQGSYGYTF	TGCGCCAGCAGTGCCGGACCGGGACAGGGAAGCTATGGCTACACCTTC
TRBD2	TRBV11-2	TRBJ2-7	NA	CASSLDLGAGGPSYEQYF	TGTGCCAGCAGCTTAGACCTTGGGGCGGGAGGGCCCTCCTACGAGCAGTACTTC
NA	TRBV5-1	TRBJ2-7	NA	CASSLLDEQYF	TGCGCCAGCAGCTTGTTAGACGAGCAGTACTTC
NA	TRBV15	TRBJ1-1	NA	CATSRRQVGNTEAFF	TGTGCCACCAGCAGACGACAGGTAGGGAACACTGAAGCTTTCTTT
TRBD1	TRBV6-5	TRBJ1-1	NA	CASTVDRGTEAFF	TGTGCCAGCACCGTGGACAGGGGCACTGAAGCTTTCTTT
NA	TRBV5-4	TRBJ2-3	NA	CASSGGVDTQYF	TGTGCCAGCAGCGGAGGGGTAGATACGCAGTATTTT
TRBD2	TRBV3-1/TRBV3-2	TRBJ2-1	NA	CASSQSPLAGGPAPVYNEQFF	TGTGCCAGCAGCCAATCCCCGCTAGCGGGAGGGCCGGCGCCGGTCTACAATGAGCAGTTCTTC
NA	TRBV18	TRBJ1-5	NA	CASSPSRDTQQPQHF	TGTGCCAGCTCACCGTCCCGGGACACTCAACAGCCCCAGCATTTT
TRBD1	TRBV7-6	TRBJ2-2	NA	CASSLQQGDTGELFF	TGTGCCAGCAGCTTACAACAGGGGGACACCGGGGAGCTGTTTTTT